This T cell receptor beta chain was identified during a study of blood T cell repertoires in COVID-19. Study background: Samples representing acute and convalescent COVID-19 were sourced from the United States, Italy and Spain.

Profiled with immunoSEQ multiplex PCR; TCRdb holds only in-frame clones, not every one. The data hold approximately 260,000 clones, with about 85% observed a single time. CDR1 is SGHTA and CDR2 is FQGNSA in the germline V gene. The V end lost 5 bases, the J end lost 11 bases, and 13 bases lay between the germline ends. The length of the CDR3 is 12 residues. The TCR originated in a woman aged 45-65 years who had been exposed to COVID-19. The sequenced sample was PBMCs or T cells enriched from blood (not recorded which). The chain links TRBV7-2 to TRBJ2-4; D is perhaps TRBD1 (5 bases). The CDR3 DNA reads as TGTGCCAGCAGCCGCGACAGCGAATTTCAGTACTTC. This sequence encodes CASSRDSEFQYF.